This T cell receptor (beta chain) was found in a study of shared clonotypes between healthy human individuals. Genomic DNA per cell subset filled all wells of several immunoSEQ plates. Here immunoSEQ multiplex PCR was the method, and the copy in TCRdb shows in-frame clones only, minus some. The sample lists roughly 2,500,000 clones; 90% to 95% were seen once. The CDR3 runs 13 residues. The V gene end was trimmed by 6 bases and the J gene end by 6 bases; junction bases not matched to a gene: 8. Germline V gene lookup returns CDR1 MNHEY and CDR2 SVGAGI. This receptor was taken from a man between 18 and 29 years old in good health. Some clones in this sample may be carry-over from other donors' samples. The rearrangement links TRBV6-5 to TRBJ2-7; 7 bases are shared with TRBD1. Sequenced sample: naive CD4+ T cells from PBMCs. Noted subset: CD45RA+ positively selected. CDR3 residues: CASRMTGSGEQYF. CDR3 bases: TGTGCCAGCAGAATGACAGGGTCTGGCGAGCAGTACTTC.